The clone carrying this T cell receptor (beta chain) was detected a few times. During its preparation, the TCRbeta library received unique molecular identifiers. TCRdb reprocessed the PCR reads with MiXCR, giving one entry per CDR3 protein. Of around 600,000 distinct CDR3 sequences in the sample, approximately 10% were seen once. These data belong to a study of T-cell reconstitution after alpha-beta-depleted transplantation in children. Germline V lookup: CDR1 SEHNR, CDR2 FQNEAQ (reference sequence). Trimming took off 2 bases at V and 0 bases at J, with 8 bases between the two ends. This CDR3 is 14 amino acids long.

V is TRBV7-9 and J is TRBJ2-7; D is unresolved. The specimen was PBMCs from the stem cell graft donor, collected from the stem cell graft. This clonotype originated in a human donor who donated a stem cell graft to a child with acute myeloid leukemia. The CDR3 reads CASSLPSYSYEQYF. CDR3 bases: TGTGCCAGCAGCTTACCCTCGTACTCCTACGAGCAGTACTTC. Full variable domain (rest looked up from reference TRBV7-9 and TRBJ2-7): DTGVSQNPRHKITKRGQNVTFRCDPISEHNRLYWYRQTLGQGPEFLTYFQNEAQLEKSRLLSDRFSAERPKGSFSTLEIQRTEQGDSAMYLCASSLPSYSYEQYFGPGTRLTVT.